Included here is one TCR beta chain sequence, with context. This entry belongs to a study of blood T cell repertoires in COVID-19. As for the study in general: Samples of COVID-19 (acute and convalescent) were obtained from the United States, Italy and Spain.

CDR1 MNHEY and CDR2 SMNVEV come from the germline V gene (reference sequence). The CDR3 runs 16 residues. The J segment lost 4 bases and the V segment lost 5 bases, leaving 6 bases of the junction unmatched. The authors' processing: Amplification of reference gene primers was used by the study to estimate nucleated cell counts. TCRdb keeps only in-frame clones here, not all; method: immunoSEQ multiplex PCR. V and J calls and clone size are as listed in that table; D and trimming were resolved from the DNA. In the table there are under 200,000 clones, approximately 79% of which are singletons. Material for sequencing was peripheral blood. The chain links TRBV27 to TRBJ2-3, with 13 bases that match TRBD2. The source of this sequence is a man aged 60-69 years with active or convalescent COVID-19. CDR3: CASSPAGLAGADTQYF. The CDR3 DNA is TGTGCCAGCAGTCCTGCCGGACTAGCGGGAGCAGATACGCAGTATTTT.